This is a list of T cell receptor beta chains from one sample in a study of OX40 agonist ivuxolimab in advanced cancers. The protocol was immunoSEQ multiplex PCR, while the TCRdb copy is restricted to in-frame clones and leaves out a portion. The sample has fewer than 85,000 clones, roughly 80% seen once; the top ten hold about 0.8%. The sample in question was CD4+ or CD8+ T cells sorted from blood, obtained in a trial of the OX40 agonist ivuxolimab. The receptors were sampled from an adult with an advanced solid tumor such as melanoma, head and neck, liver or kidney cancer. Both conserved end residues are part of each CDR3. A D gene is named only where the DNA matches it firmly. The size field is filled for only some rows; it gives once, few, many or a size class.

clone size: .; V gene: TRBV6-5; J gene: TRBJ2-2; D gene: .; CDR3 DNA: TGTGCCAGCAGTACCCAAGGGGCGACCGGGGAGCTGTTTTTT; CDR3 protein: CASSTQGATGELFF
clone size: .; V gene: TRBV7-2; J gene: TRBJ2-1; D gene: TRBD1; CDR3 DNA: TGTGCCAGCAGCTTAAGGGGGCGGTACAATGAGCAGTTCTTC; CDR3 protein: CASSLRGRYNEQFF
clone size: once; V gene: TRBV2; J gene: TRBJ2-5; D gene: .; CDR3 DNA: TGTGCCAGCAGCCGAGGGGACCTTCTCCTCCAAGAGACCCAGTACTTC; CDR3 protein: CASSRGDLLLQETQYF
clone size: few; V gene: TRBV14; J gene: TRBJ1-2; D gene: TRBD1; CDR3 DNA: TGTGCCAGCAGCCAAGCCGGGACAGGGGGCTATGGCTACACCTTC; CDR3 protein: CASSQAGTGGYGYTF
clone size: few; V gene: TRBV4-1; J gene: TRBJ1-3; D gene: TRBD1; CDR3 DNA: TGCGCCAGCAGCCAAGAGGGACAGATCGGAAACACCATATATTTT; CDR3 protein: CASSQEGQIGNTIYF
clone size: .; V gene: TRBV18; J gene: TRBJ1-5; D gene: .; CDR3 DNA: TGTGCCAGCTCACCAGTTAATAGCAATCAGCCCCAGCATTTT; CDR3 protein: CASSPVNSNQPQHF
clone size: .; V gene: TRBV27; J gene: TRBJ1-3; D gene: .; CDR3 DNA: TGTGCCAGCAGTTTATCAGGGTTGGGAAACACCATATATTTT; CDR3 protein: CASSLSGLGNTIYF
clone size: .; V gene: TRBV9; J gene: TRBJ2-3; D gene: .; CDR3 DNA: TGTGCCAGCAGACCTGGCGGTGGCACAGATACGCAGTATTTT; CDR3 protein: CASRPGGGTDTQYF
clone size: .; V gene: TRBV5-1; J gene: TRBJ1-1; D gene: .; CDR3 DNA: TGCGCCAGCAGCTTGGGTGGGGGAATGAACACTGAAGCTTTCTTT; CDR3 protein: CASSLGGGMNTEAFF
clone size: .; V gene: TRBV4-2; J gene: TRBJ2-7; D gene: TRBD1; CDR3 DNA: TGTGCCAGCAGCCAAGCTCAGAACAGGGGTGCTTCCTACGAGCAGTACTTC; CDR3 protein: CASSQAQNRGASYEQYF
clone size: .; V gene: TRBV7-2; J gene: TRBJ2-3; D gene: TRBD2; CDR3 DNA: TGTGCCAGCAGCTTTACTAGCGGGGGAGGGGATACGCAGTATTTT; CDR3 protein: CASSFTSGGGDTQYF